The sequence of this T cell receptor (beta chain) was determined in a study of cytomegalovirus exposure and HLA in healthy donors. V lost 8 bases, J lost 9 bases, and 7 bases stayed unmatched. The CDR3 contains 14 residues. Germline values: CDR1 SGHTA, CDR2 FQGNSA. The PCR had 60 Vbeta and 13 Jbeta primers. Assay: immunoSEQ multiplex PCR; the TCRdb copy retains only in-frame clones and omits some. The sample records over 130,000 clones, about 76% being singletons. This chain connects TRBV7-2 to TRBJ2-1, with 13 bases lining up with TRBD2. The TCR sequence derives from a human donor in good health. Sequenced material: PBMCs. CDR3 protein: CASGRTSGSGEQFF. CDR3 nucleotide sequence: TGTGCCAGCGGAAGGACTAGCGGGAGCGGTGAGCAGTTCTTC.